This T cell receptor (beta chain) was captured in a study of blood T cell repertoires in COVID-19. In the study's own analysis: Amplification of reference gene primers provided the estimated nucleated cell counts. Generated by immunoSEQ multiplex PCR, the TCRdb table keeps only in-frame clones and is missing some. V, J and clone size are those of that table, while D and trimming were read from the DNA. This table holds about 180,000 clones, roughly 80% found once. The CDR3 extends over 11 amino acids. V was clipped by 3 bases and J by 5 bases, with 4 bases between them. Germline V gene lookup returns CDR1 MDHEN and CDR2 SYDVKM.

This chain uses TRBV28 with TRBJ2-5; no clear D. Sequencing was carried out using peripheral blood. This clonotype was sampled from a human donor in a cohort sampled during active COVID-19. CDR3 in DNA: TGTGCCAGCAGTTTCAGGGAGACCCAGTACTTC. Its translation is CASSFRETQYF.